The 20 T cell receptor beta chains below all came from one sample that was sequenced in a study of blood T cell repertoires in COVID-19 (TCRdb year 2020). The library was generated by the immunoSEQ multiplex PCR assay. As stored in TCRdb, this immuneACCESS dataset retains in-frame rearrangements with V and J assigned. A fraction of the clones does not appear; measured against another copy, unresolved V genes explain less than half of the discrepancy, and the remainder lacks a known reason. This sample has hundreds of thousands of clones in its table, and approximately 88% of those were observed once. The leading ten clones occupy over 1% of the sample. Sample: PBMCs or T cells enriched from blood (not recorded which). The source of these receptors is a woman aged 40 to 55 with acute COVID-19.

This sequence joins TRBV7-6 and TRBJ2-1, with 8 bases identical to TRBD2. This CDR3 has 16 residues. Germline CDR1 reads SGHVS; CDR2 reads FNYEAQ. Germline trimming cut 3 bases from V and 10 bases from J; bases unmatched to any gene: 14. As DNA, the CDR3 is TGTGCCAGCAGCTTCTTATTAGCGGGGAGGTCCGGGGAGCAGTTCTTC. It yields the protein CASSFLLAGRSGEQFF.

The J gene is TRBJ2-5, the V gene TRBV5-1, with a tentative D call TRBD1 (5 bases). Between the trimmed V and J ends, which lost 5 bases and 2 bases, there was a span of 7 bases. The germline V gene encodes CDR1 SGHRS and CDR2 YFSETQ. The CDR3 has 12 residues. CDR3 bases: TGCGCCAGCAGGGCAGGGCAAGAGACCCAGTACTTC. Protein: CASRAGQETQYF.

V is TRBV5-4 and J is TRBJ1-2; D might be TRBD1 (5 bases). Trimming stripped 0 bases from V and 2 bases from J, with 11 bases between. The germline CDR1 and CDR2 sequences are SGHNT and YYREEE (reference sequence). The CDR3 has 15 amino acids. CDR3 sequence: CASSLGEGLNYGYTF. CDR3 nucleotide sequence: TGTGCCAGCAGCTTGGGAGAGGGACTCAACTATGGCTACACCTTC.

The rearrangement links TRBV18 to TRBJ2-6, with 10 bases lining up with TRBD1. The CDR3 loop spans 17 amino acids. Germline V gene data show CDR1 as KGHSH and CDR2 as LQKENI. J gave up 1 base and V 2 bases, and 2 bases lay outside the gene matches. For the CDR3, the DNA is TGTGCCAGCTCACCAAAGGGACAGGGGTCTGGGGCCAACGTCCTGACTTTC. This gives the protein CASSPKGQGSGANVLTF.

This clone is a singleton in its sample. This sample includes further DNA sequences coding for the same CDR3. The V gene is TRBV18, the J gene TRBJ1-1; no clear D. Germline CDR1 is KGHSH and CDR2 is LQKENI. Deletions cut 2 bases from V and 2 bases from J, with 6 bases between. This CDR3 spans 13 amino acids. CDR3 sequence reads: CASSPTENTEAFF. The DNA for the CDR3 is TGTGCCAGCTCACCAACAGAAAACACTGAAGCTTTCTTT.

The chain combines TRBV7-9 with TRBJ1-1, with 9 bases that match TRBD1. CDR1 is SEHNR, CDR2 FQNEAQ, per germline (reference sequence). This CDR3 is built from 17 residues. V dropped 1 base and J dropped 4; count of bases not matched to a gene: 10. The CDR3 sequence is CASSLVHRGRVPTEAFF. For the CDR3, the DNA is TGTGCCAGCAGCTTAGTCCACAGGGGGCGAGTTCCCACTGAAGCTTTCTTT.

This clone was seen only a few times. DNA for the CDR3: TGCAGCGTCCCGCGAAGAACAGGAAAAAACTATGGCTACACCTTC. Its protein is CSVPRRTGKNYGYTF. This chain joins TRBV29-1 and TRBJ1-2; D possibly corresponds to TRBD1 (5 bases). This CDR3 is 15 amino acids long. Trimming pared 6 bases from V and 2 bases from J, leaving 19 bases between. Germline assignment: CDR1 SQVTM and CDR2 ANQGSEA. The whole variable domain, remainder taken from reference TRBV29-1 and TRBJ1-2, is SAVISQKPSRDICQRGTSLTIQCQVDSQVTMMFWYRQQPGQSLTLIATANQGSEATYESGFVIDKFPISRPNLTFSTLTVSNMSPEDSSIYLCSVPRRTGKNYGYTFGSGTRLTVV.

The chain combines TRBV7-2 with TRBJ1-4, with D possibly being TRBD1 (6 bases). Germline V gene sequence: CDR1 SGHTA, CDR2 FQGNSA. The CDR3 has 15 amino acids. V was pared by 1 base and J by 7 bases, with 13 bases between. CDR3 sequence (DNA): TGTGCCAGCAGCTTAGTGTGGGGACAAGGTGAAAAACTGTTTTTT. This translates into CASSLVWGQGEKLFF.

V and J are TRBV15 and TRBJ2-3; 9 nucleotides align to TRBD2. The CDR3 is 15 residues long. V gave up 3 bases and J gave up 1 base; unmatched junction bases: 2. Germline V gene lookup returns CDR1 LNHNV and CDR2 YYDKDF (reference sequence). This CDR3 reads CATSREREGTDTQYF. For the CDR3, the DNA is TGTGCCACCAGCAGGGAGCGGGAGGGCACAGATACGCAGTATTTT.

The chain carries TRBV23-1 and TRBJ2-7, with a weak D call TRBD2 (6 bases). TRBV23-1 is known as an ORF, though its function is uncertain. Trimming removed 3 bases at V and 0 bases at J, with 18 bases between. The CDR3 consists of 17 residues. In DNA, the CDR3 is TGCGCCAGCAGTCACTCCGGAGGTCGGGGGTGCTCCTACGAGCAGTACGTC. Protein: CASSHSGGRGCSYEQYV.

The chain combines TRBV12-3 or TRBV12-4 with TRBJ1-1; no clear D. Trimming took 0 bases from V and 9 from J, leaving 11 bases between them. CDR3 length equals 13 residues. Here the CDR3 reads CASSLARLSQAFF. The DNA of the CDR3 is TGTGCCAGCAGTTTAGCGCGGTTATCCCAAGCTTTCTTT.

The CDR3 DNA is TGTGCCAGCTCACAGCGGGACCAAAACACCGGGGAGCTGTTTTTT. Translated, it gives CASSQRDQNTGELFF. The rearrangement joins TRBV18 to TRBJ2-2; 7 positions agree with TRBD2. Germline V gene sequence: CDR1 KGHSH, CDR2 LQKENI. Germline trimming cut 4 bases from V and 2 bases from J; bases unmatched to any gene: 4. The CDR3 is made up of 15 amino acids.

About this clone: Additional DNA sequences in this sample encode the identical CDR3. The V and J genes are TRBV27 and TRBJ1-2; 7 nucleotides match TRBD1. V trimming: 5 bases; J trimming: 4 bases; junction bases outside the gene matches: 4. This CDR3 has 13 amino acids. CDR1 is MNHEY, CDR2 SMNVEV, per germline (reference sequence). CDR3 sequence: CASSHRGSYGYTF. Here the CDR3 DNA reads TGTGCCAGCAGTCACAGGGGTAGCTATGGCTACACCTTC.

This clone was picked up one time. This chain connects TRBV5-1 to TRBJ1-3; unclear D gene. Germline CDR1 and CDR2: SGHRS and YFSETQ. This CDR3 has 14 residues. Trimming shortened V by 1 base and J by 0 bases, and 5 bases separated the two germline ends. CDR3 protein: CASSLTASGNTIYF. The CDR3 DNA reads TGCGCCAGCAGCTTGACAGCCTCTGGAAACACCATATATTTT.

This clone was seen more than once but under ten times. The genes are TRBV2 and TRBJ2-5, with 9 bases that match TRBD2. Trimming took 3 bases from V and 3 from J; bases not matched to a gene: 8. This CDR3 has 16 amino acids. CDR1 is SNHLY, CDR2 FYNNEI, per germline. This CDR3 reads CASSESLASGEETQYF. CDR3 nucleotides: TGTGCCAGCAGTGAGAGCCTAGCTAGCGGGGAAGAGACCCAGTACTTC.

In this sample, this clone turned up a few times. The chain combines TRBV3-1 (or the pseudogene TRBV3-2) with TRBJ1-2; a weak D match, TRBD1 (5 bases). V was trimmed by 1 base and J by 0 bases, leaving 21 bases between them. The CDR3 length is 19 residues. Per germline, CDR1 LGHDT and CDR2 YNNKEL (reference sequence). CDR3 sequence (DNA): TGTGCCAGCAGCCAAGGGACGGCGTGGGGAAGACAGACTAACTATGGCTACACCTTC. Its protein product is CASSQGTAWGRQTNYGYTF.

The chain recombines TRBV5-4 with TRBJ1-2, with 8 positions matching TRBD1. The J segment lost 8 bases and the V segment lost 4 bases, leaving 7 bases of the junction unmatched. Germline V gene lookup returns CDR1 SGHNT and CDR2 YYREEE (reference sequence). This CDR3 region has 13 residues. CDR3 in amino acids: CASSPSGGLGYTF. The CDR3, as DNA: TGTGCCAGCAGCCCCTCAGGGGGCCTCGGCTACACCTTC.

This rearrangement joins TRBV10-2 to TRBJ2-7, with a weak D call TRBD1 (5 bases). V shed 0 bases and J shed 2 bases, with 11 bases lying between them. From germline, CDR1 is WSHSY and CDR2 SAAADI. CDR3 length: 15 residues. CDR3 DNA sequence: TGCGCCAGCAGTGAGTCGTTCGCAGGGCCCTACGAGCAGTACTTC. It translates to CASSESFAGPYEQYF.

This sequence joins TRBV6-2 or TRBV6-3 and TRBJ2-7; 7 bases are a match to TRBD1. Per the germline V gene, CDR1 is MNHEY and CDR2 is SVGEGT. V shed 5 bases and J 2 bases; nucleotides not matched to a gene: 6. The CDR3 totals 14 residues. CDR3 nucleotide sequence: TGTGCCAGCAGTACCGGACAGGTGCCCTACGAGCAGTACGTC. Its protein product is CASSTGQVPYEQYV.

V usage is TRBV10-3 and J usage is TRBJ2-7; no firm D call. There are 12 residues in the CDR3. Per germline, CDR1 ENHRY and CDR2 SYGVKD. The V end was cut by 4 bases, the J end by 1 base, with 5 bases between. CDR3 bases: TGTGCCATCAGTGTCGGGTCCTACGAGCAGTACTTC. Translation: CAISVGSYEQYF.